What follows describes a single T cell receptor beta chain. V lost 2 bases to trimming and J lost 3 bases, with 23 bases between them. Germline V gene sequence: CDR1 MNHNS, CDR2 SASEGT. This CDR3 comprises 18 residues. The data stem from a study of metastatic and nonmetastatic thyroid tumors. About the research overall: Thyroid patients, malignant and benign, had repertoires compared across blood and tumor or nodule tissue.

Thyroid surgery had not been preceded by any treatment in any patient. TCRdb re-processed the PCR reads through MiXCR. The data hold several thousand clones, with 35% observed a single time. The V gene is TRBV6-1, the J gene TRBJ2-7; D is undetermined. This TCR was sampled from a female donor with papillary thyroid cancer or a benign thyroid nodule (not recorded which). Some clones in this sample may be carry-over from other donors' samples. Sequenced: tumor tissue. CDR3 nucleotides: TGTGCCAGCAGTGAAACATTTCCCCAGTGGGCAAAGCTCTACGAGCAGTACTTC. Protein sequence: CASSETFPQWAKLYEQYF.